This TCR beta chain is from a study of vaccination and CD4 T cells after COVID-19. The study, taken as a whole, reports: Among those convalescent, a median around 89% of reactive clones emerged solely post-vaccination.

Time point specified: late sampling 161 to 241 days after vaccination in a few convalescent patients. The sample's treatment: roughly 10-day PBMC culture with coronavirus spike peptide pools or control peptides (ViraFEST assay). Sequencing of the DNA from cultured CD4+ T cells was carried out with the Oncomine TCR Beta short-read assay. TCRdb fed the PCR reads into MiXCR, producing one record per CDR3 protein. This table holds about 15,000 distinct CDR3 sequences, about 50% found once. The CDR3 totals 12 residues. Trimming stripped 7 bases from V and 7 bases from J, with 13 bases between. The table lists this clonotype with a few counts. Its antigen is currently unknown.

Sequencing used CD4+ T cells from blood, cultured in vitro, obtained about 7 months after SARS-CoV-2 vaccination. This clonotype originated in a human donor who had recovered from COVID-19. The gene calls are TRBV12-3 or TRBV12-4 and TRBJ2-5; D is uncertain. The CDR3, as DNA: TGTGCCAGCACCAGAGACGTTTTGACCCAGTACTTC. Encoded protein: CASTRDVLTQYF.